These T cell receptor beta chains were read from a single sample in a study of cytotoxic CD8 clonotypes in ibrutinib-treated CLL. Measured with immunoSEQ multiplex PCR; TCRdb has only the in-frame clones, and not every one. The repertoire has about 130,000 clones, around three quarters of them found once; the top ten carry roughly 13%. Sample: PBMCs, taken after 12 months of ibrutinib treatment. These receptors all stem from a human donor with chronic lymphocytic leukemia. The CDR3 runs from the conserved cysteine through the conserved F or W.

j_gene,v_gene,CDR3aa
TRBJ1-4,TRBV30,CAWSRTAREKLFF
TRBJ2-2,TRBV5-4,CASRGNTGELFF
TRBJ2-1,TRBV5-6,CASSFRLAGAEQFF
TRBJ2-3,TRBV5-1,CASSLRGDTQYF
TRBJ2-7,TRBV5-4,CASSSRDNSYEQYF
TRBJ2-3,TRBV4-3,CASSQDLSVWGPVRTDTQYF
TRBJ2-6,TRBV27,CARTRGTGSSSGANVLTF
TRBJ1-5,TRBV6-6,CASSYSGNTQPQHF
TRBJ1-2,TRBV9,CASATPNRVLGYTF
TRBJ1-1,TRBV9,CASSVSGTEEAFF
TRBJ2-5,TRBV15,CATSLWTGKETQYF
TRBJ1-1,TRBV19,CASSMGSGITEAFF
TRBJ2-3,TRBV30,CAWSGLGTSWYTQYF
TRBJ2-7,TRBV27,CASSSTGTGAYEQYF
TRBJ1-4,TRBV2,CASRAELNEKLFF
TRBJ2-1,TRBV4-2,CASSLEDRGTNEQFF
TRBJ2-1,TRBV7-6,CASSLGLAGASGEQFF
TRBJ2-7,TRBV7-3,CASRLSGGSYEQYF
TRBJ2-7,TRBV21-1,CASTGTELISSYEQYF
TRBJ2-7,TRBV5-4,CASSLGQGSSYEQYF
TRBJ2-7,TRBV5-4,CASSAGPANYEQYF
TRBJ2-7,TRBV19,CASSIRDGGLAGVYEQYF
TRBJ2-5,TRBV25-1,CASSDEPGGAKVGTQYF
TRBJ2-6,TRBV5-1,CASSLVPGQNFLSGANVLTF
TRBJ2-7,TRBV5-4,CASSLQGQGPYEQYF
TRBJ2-1,TRBV2,CASRRTSGRTLNEQFF
TRBJ2-1,TRBV11-2,CASSQTLTGVYNEQFF
TRBJ2-7,TRBV4-2,CASSQPGAGLSIEQYF
TRBJ2-7,TRBV7-9,CASSLGGGNEQYF
TRBJ1-5,TRBV5-1,CASSLFGGDTQHF
TRBJ2-7,TRBV6-4,CASSDGTQTYEQYF
TRBJ2-5,TRBV27,CASSYGLAKDLYF
TRBJ2-3,TRBV5-6,CASSLGTTTDTQYF
TRBJ1-2,TRBV2,CASRSEGMNGYTF
TRBJ2-6,TRBV12-5,CASGSGQGRSGANVLTF
TRBJ2-3,TRBV5-4,CASSGTGTPFATDTQYF
TRBJ2-2,TRBV19,CASSILPGLSTGELFF
TRBJ2-7,TRBV19,CASRIHRGSYEQYF
TRBJ1-2,TRBV7-9,CASSLEGAGTVNYGYTF
TRBJ2-2,TRBV30,CAWNKPGQGARELFF
TRBJ2-1,TRBV11-2,CASSSFGTGGLSYNEQFF
TRBJ2-5,TRBV7-3,CASSPRLAETQYF
TRBJ1-3,TRBV7-3,CASSSSPGRTGNTIYF
TRBJ1-1,TRBV5-6,CASSRGRQRKGNTEAFF
TRBJ1-2,TRBV27,CASSLQGGLYGYTF
TRBJ1-5,TRBV27,CASSLWGGISGNQPQHF
TRBJ1-2,TRBV9,CASSVSFRDVGYEGYTF
TRBJ2-7,TRBV9,CASSVATSGQRYEQYF
TRBJ2-7,TRBV28,CASSIRFIRRGEQYF
TRBJ2-5,TRBV6-6,CASSTQETQYF
TRBJ1-2,TRBV6-4,CASSPGRTGYYGYTF